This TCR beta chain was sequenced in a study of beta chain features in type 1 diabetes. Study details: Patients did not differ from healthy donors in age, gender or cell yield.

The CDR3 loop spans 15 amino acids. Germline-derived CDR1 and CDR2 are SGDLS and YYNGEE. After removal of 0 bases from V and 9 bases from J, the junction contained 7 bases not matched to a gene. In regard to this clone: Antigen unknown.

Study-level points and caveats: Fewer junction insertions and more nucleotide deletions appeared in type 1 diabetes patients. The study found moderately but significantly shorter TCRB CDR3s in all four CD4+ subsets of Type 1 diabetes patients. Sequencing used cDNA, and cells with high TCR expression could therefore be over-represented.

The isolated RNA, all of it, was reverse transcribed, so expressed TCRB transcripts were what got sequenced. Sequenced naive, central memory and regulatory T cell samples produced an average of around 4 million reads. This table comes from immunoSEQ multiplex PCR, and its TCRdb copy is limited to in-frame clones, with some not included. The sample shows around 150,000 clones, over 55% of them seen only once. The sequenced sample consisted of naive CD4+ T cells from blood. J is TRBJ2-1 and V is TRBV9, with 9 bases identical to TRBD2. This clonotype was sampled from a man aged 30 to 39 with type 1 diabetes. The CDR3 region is CASSVAGTSLGEQFF. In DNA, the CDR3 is TGTGCCAGCAGCGTAGCAGGGACTAGCCTCGGTGAGCAGTTCTTC.